These T cell receptor beta chains were read from a single sample in a study of blood T cell repertoires in COVID-19. Data came from immunoSEQ multiplex PCR; TCRdb stores just in-frame clones and leaves some out. This sample has about 200,000 clones, with about 86% found just once. Material for sequencing was PBMCs or T cells enriched from blood (not recorded which). The receptors come from a middle-aged woman with acute COVID-19. Each CDR3 is given with its conserved first and last residue. D genes are given only for firm matches. Clone size is shown for a subset of rows, as once, few, many or a class of expanded clone.

v_gene: TRBV3-1/TRBV3-2; d_gene: -; abundance: -; j_gene: TRBJ1-1; CDR3aa: CASSRLGGDTEAFF; CDR3nt: TGTGCCAGCAGCCGCTTAGGCGGGGACACTGAAGCTTTCTTT
v_gene: TRBV28; d_gene: -; abundance: -; j_gene: TRBJ1-2; CDR3aa: CASSLPVSGGYTF; CDR3nt: TGTGCCAGCAGTTTGCCCGTTTCCGGTGGCTACACCTTC
v_gene: TRBV9; d_gene: -; abundance: few; j_gene: TRBJ2-3; CDR3aa: CASSVKPGVDTQYF; CDR3nt: TGTGCCAGCAGCGTGAAACCGGGGGTGGATACGCAGTATTTT
v_gene: TRBV6-4; d_gene: TRBD1; abundance: -; j_gene: TRBJ1-1; CDR3aa: CASSVHRGTEAFF; CDR3nt: TGTGCCAGCAGTGTCCACAGGGGCACTGAAGCTTTCTTT
v_gene: TRBV5-6; d_gene: TRBD1; abundance: -; j_gene: TRBJ2-7; CDR3aa: CASSLRDRGPYEQYF; CDR3nt: TGTGCCAGCAGCTTGAGGGACAGGGGTCCCTACGAGCAGTACTTC
v_gene: TRBV4-3; d_gene: -; abundance: -; j_gene: TRBJ2-3; CDR3aa: CASSQDWTSPDTQYF; CDR3nt: TGCGCCAGCAGCCAAGATTGGACTTCGCCAGATACGCAGTATTTT
v_gene: TRBV20-1; d_gene: TRBD1; abundance: -; j_gene: TRBJ1-5; CDR3aa: CSASGTGSNNQPQHF; CDR3nt: TGCAGTGCTAGTGGGACAGGGTCCAACAATCAGCCCCAGCATTTT
v_gene: TRBV5-1; d_gene: TRBD2; abundance: -; j_gene: TRBJ2-7; CDR3aa: CASSLGTSGSYEQYF; CDR3nt: TGCGCCAGCAGCCTCGGGACTAGCGGCTCCTACGAGCAGTACTTC
v_gene: TRBV5-6; d_gene: -; abundance: once; j_gene: TRBJ2-4; CDR3aa: CASSLGVAKNIQYF; CDR3nt: TGTGCCAGCAGCTTAGGGGTTGCCAAAAACATTCAGTACTTC
v_gene: TRBV3-1/TRBV3-2; d_gene: -; abundance: -; j_gene: TRBJ2-7; CDR3aa: CASSPLSVGEASYEQYF; CDR3nt: TGTGCCAGCAGCCCACTTTCCGTCGGGGAGGCCTCCTACGAGCAGTACTTC
v_gene: TRBV21-1; d_gene: -; abundance: -; j_gene: TRBJ2-2; CDR3aa: CASSKRSVADTGELFF; CDR3nt: TGTGCCAGCAGCAAAAGGAGTGTCGCAGACACCGGGGAGCTGTTTTTT
v_gene: TRBV7-9; d_gene: -; abundance: -; j_gene: TRBJ2-7; CDR3aa: CASSRNSAGAYEQYF; CDR3nt: TGTGCCAGCAGCCGAAACTCGGCGGGTGCCTACGAGCAGTACTTC
v_gene: TRBV5-1; d_gene: -; abundance: -; j_gene: TRBJ1-1; CDR3aa: CASRPSPDRMNTEAFF; CDR3nt: TGCGCCAGCAGACCCAGCCCCGACAGGATGAACACTGAAGCTTTCTTT
v_gene: TRBV30; d_gene: -; abundance: -; j_gene: TRBJ2-7; CDR3aa: CAWSEGVTYEQYF; CDR3nt: TGTGCCTGGAGCGAGGGGGTCACCTACGAGCAGTACTTC
v_gene: TRBV12-3/TRBV12-4; d_gene: -; abundance: -; j_gene: TRBJ2-2; CDR3aa: CASSLSNTGELFF; CDR3nt: TGTGCCAGCAGTTTATCAAACACCGGGGAGCTGTTTTTT
v_gene: TRBV28; d_gene: -; abundance: -; j_gene: TRBJ1-1; CDR3aa: CASSGDKMNTEAFF; CDR3nt: TGTGCCAGCAGTGGGGACAAAATGAACACTGAAGCTTTCTTT
v_gene: TRBV5-1; d_gene: -; abundance: -; j_gene: TRBJ1-1; CDR3aa: CASSPTGHPANTEAFF; CDR3nt: TGCGCCAGCAGCCCGACCGGACACCCCGCCAACACTGAAGCTTTCTTT
v_gene: TRBV15; d_gene: TRBD1; abundance: -; j_gene: TRBJ2-7; CDR3aa: CATSRTGTGHDEQYF; CDR3nt: TGTGCCACCAGCCGAACCGGGACAGGGCACGACGAGCAGTACTTC
v_gene: TRBV7-9; d_gene: TRBD2; abundance: -; j_gene: TRBJ2-7; CDR3aa: CASSSGLAGGYEQYF; CDR3nt: TGTGCCAGCAGCTCAGGACTAGCGGGAGGTTACGAGCAGTACTTC
v_gene: TRBV5-1; d_gene: -; abundance: -; j_gene: TRBJ2-3; CDR3aa: CASTDSGSRTDTQYF; CDR3nt: TGCGCCAGTACCGACAGCGGGTCCCGCACAGATACGCAGTATTTT
v_gene: TRBV28; d_gene: -; abundance: once; j_gene: TRBJ1-5; CDR3aa: CASRTDINQPQHF; CDR3nt: TGTGCCAGCAGGACAGACATCAATCAGCCCCAGCATTTT
v_gene: TRBV10-3; d_gene: -; abundance: -; j_gene: TRBJ1-5; CDR3aa: CAIAGTSNQPQHF; CDR3nt: TGTGCCATAGCGGGAACTTCCAATCAGCCCCAGCATTTT